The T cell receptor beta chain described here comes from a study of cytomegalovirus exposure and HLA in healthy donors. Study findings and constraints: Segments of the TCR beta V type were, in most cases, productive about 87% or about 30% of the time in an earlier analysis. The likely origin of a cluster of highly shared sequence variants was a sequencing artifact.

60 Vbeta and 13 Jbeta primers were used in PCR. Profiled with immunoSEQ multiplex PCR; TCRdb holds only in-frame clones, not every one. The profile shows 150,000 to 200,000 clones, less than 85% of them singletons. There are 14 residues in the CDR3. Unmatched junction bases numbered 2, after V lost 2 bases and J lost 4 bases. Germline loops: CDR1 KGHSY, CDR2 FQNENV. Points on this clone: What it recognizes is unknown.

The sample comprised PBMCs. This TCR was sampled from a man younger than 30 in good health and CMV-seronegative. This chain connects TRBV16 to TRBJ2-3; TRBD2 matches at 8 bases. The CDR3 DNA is TGTGCCAGCAGCCAAGCGGGAGGTCCAGATACGCAGTATTTT. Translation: CASSQAGGPDTQYF.